Each of the 14 T cell receptor beta chains below was sequenced from the same sample in a study of CD8 T cells in Susac syndrome. RNA, at 0.5 to 1 ug, was reverse transcribed with random hexamers. TCRdb called the immunoSEQ multiplex PCR reads again in MiXCR, with one record for every CDR3 protein. The table records some 200,000 distinct CDR3 sequences, over 90% of them present only once. Sequenced material: CD4+ T cells from PBMCs. The receptor source for this set is a human donor with multiple sclerosis.

The chain uses TRBV14 and TRBJ2-1, with 10 bases lining up with TRBD2. This CDR3 spans 16 amino acids. J gave up 10 bases and V 1 base, and 10 bases lay outside the gene matches. The germline CDR1 and CDR2 sequences are SGHDN and FVKESK. DNA of the CDR3: TGTGCCAGCAGCCAAGGTGGGACTAGCGCCCTTCTGGAGCAGTTCTTC. This gives the protein CASSQGGTSALLEQFF. The variable domain in full, with the rest retrieved from reference TRBV14 and TRBJ2-1, is EAGVTQFPSHSVIEKGQTVTLRCDPISGHDNLYWYRRVMGKEIKFLLHFVKESKQDESGMPNNRFLAERTGGTYSTLKVQPAELEDSGVYFCASSQGGTSALLEQFFGPGTRLTVL.

The rearrangement links TRBV10-3 to TRBJ2-5; TRBD1 might be the D (6 bases). Per germline, CDR1 ENHRY and CDR2 SYGVKD. Deletions cut 4 bases from V and 5 bases from J, with 17 bases between. The CDR3 has 15 amino acids. CDR3 loop: CAISAETGSRETQYF. The CDR3 region has the DNA TGTGCCATCAGTGCAGAAACAGGGTCCCGTGAGACCCAGTACTTC.

The rearrangement links TRBV20-1 to TRBJ1-1; D ambiguous. Trimming shortened V by 7 bases and J by 1 base, and 10 bases separated the two germline ends. CDR3 length: 12 amino acids. Germline CDR1 is DFQATT and CDR2 is SNEGSKA (reference sequence). The DNA for the CDR3 is TGCAGTGGCGATGGAAGGAACACTGAAGCTTTCTTT. Translated, it gives CSGDGRNTEAFF.

The rearrangement links TRBV20-1 to TRBJ1-1; maybe TRBD1 (6 bases). Germline values: CDR1 DFQATT, CDR2 SNEGSKA (reference sequence). Trimming cost V 3 bases and J 11 bases, with 22 bases left between them. The CDR3 covers 14 residues. The CDR3 DNA sequence: TGCAGTGCTAGGGGGGCTCCGTGGGGACTTGATGCTTTCTTT. Its translation is CSARGAPWGLDAFF.

The V and J genes are TRBV7-9 and TRBJ2-7; D may be TRBD1 or TRBD2 (5 bases each). V was shortened by 5 bases and J by 1 base, with 15 bases between the two germline ends. Germline V lookup: CDR1 SEHNR, CDR2 FQNEAQ (reference sequence). The CDR3 runs 15 residues. The CDR3 loop reads CASSQAGTYSYEQYF. CDR3 in DNA: TGTGCCAGCAGCCAGGCTGGGACGTATTCCTACGAGCAGTACTTC.

The chain joins TRBV3-1 to TRBJ1-2; D unclear. CDR1 LGHDT and CDR2 YNNKEL come from the germline V gene (reference sequence). V was trimmed by 2 bases and J by 8 bases, leaving 12 bases between them. The CDR3 has 13 residues. The CDR3 region is CASSQLGRVGYTF. DNA for the CDR3: TGTGCCAGCAGCCAATTAGGGCGGGTCGGCTACACCTTC.

The chain couples TRBV5-1 to TRBJ2-6; maybe TRBD1 (6 bases). This CDR3 is 16 amino acids long. The germline gives CDR1 SGHRS, CDR2 YFSETQ. V gave up 4 bases and J gave up 2 bases, with 13 bases separating them. In nucleotides, the CDR3 is TGCGCCAGCAGCCCGGGACATGAGGCTGGGGCCAACGTCCTGACTTTC. Protein sequence: CASSPGHEAGANVLTF. Variable domain in full (rest from reference TRBV5-1 and TRBJ2-6): KAGVTQTPRYLIKTRGQQVTLSCSPISGHRSVSWYQQTPGQGLQFLFEYFSETQRNKGNFPGRFSGRQFSNSRSEMNVSTLELGDSALYLCASSPGHEAGANVLTFGAGSRLTVL.

The chain employs TRBV20-1 and TRBJ2-7; 14 bases fit TRBD2. Germline V gives CDR1 DFQATT, CDR2 SNEGSKA (reference sequence). The CDR3 length is 16 residues. V dropped 1 base and J dropped 2; count of bases not matched to a gene: 4. The CDR3 DNA follows: TGCAGTGCTAGAGGGACTAGCGGGAGGTACGCCTACGAGCAGTACTTC. It translates to CSARGTSGRYAYEQYF.

The chain combines TRBV5-1 with TRBJ1-1; D unclear. This CDR3 has 13 residues. Germline V CDR1 and CDR2: SGHRS, YFSETQ. Trimming removed 7 bases at V and 6 bases at J, with 16 bases between. CDR3 bases: TGCGCCAGCGGTACTATGCCCTCGGCTGAAGCTTTCTTT. Residues: CASGTMPSAEAFF.

The chain uses TRBV27 and TRBJ2-7; TRBD2 is a possible D gene (6 bases). Looked up from germline, CDR1 is MNHEY and CDR2 is SMNVEV (reference sequence). The CDR3 sequence is 14 residues long. V was pared by 6 bases and J by 8 bases, with 20 bases between. CDR3 residues: CASSPGLGRVKQYF. CDR3 sequence (DNA): TGTGCCAGCAGCCCGGGACTGGGAAGAGTGAAGCAGTACTTC.

The chain carries TRBV24-1 and TRBJ1-1, with D possibly matching TRBD1 (5 bases). The V and J ends lost 4 bases and 5 bases respectively, with 10 bases between them. Germline loops: CDR1 KGHDR, CDR2 SFDVKD. The CDR3 consists of 13 residues. As DNA, the CDR3 is TGTGCCACCAGTGACCCAGGGAGGACTGAAGCTTTCTTT. It specifies CATSDPGRTEAFF.

The chain uses TRBV15 and TRBJ2-6, with 8 bases lining up with TRBD1. Looked up from germline, CDR1 is LNHNV and CDR2 is YYDKDF (reference sequence). This CDR3 contains 17 residues. The trim removed 3 bases at V and 2 bases at J, leaving 6 bases unmatched. The CDR3 DNA follows: TGTGCCACCAGCAGGACAGGGGTTGGAACTGGGGCCAACGTCCTGACTTTC. Its protein product is CATSRTGVGTGANVLTF. The full variable domain, its missing parts supplied by reference TRBV15 and TRBJ2-6, is DAMVIQNPRYQVTQFGKPVTLSCSQTLNHNVMYWYQQKSSQAPKLLFHYYDKDFNNEADTPDNFQSRRPNTSFCFLDIRSPGLGDTAMYLCATSRTGVGTGANVLTFGAGSRLTVL.

The chain couples TRBV20-1 to TRBJ2-1; D tentatively reads TRBD1 or TRBD2 (6 bases each). The germline CDR1 and CDR2 sequences are DFQATT and SNEGSKA (reference sequence). This CDR3 is 15 amino acids long. V dropped 0 bases and J dropped 4 bases, with 13 bases sitting between them. The CDR3 DNA is TGCAGTGCTAGAGATAGGAGGGGGACTTACAATGAGCAGTTCTTC. The encoded protein is CSARDRRGTYNEQFF.

The CDR3 reads CASRQDAGELFF. Here the CDR3 DNA reads TGCGCCAGCAGACAAGACGCCGGGGAGCTGTTTTTT. V usage is TRBV5-1 and J usage is TRBJ2-2; D ambiguous. Germline CDR1 SGHRS, CDR2 YFSETQ. V dropped 5 bases and J dropped 6 bases, with 8 bases sitting between them. There are 12 residues in the CDR3.